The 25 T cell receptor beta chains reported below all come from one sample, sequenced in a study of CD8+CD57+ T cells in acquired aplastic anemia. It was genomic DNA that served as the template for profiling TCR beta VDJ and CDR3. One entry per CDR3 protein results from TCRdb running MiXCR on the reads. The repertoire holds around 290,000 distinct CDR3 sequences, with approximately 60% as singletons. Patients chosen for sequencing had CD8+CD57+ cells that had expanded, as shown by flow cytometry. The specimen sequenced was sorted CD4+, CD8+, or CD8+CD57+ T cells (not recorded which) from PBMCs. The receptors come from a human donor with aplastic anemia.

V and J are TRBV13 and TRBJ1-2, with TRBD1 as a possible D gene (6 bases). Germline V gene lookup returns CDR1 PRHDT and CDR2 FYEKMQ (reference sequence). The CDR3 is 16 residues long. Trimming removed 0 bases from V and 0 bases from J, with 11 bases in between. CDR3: CASSLGQGGANYGYTF. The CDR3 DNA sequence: TGTGCCAGCAGCTTAGGACAGGGAGGGGCTAACTATGGCTACACCTTC.

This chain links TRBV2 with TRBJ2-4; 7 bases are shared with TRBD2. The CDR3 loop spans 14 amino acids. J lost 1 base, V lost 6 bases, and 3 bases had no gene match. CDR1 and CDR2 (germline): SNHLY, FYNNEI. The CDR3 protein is CASRWGGAKNIQYF. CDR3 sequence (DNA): TGTGCCAGCAGATGGGGGGGGGCCAAAAACATTCAGTACTTC.

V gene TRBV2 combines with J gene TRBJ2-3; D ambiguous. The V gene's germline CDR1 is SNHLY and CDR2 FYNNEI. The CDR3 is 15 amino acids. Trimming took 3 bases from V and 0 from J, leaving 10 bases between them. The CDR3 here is CASSDGGPSTDTQYF. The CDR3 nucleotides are TGTGCCAGCAGTGACGGCGGTCCTAGCACAGATACGCAGTATTTT.

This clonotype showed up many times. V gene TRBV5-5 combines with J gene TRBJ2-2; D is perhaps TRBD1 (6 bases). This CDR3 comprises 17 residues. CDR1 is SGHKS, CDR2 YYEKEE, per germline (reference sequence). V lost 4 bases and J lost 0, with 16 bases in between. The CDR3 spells CASSLLWTAPNTGELFF. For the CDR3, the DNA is TGTGCCAGCAGCCTCCTCTGGACAGCCCCGAACACCGGGGAGCTGTTTTTT. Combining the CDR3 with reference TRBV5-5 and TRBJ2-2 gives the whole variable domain DAGVTQSPTHLIKTRGQQVTLRCSPISGHKSVSWYQQVLGQGPQFIFQYYEKEERGRGNFPDRFSARQFPNYSSELNVNALLLGDSALYLCASSLLWTAPNTGELFFGEGSRLTVL.

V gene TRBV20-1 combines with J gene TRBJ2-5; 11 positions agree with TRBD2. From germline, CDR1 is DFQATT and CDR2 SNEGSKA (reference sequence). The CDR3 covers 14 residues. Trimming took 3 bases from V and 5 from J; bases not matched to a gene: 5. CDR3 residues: CSASPASGRETQYF. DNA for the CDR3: TGCAGTGCTAGTCCCGCTAGCGGGAGGGAGACCCAGTACTTC.

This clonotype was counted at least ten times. CDR3 residues: CSAGGLAGDEQYF. In DNA, the CDR3 is TGCAGTGCAGGGGGACTAGCGGGAGACGAGCAGTACTTC. The chain joins TRBV20-1 to TRBJ2-7; 14 nucleotides agree with TRBD2. The germline CDR1 and CDR2 sequences are DFQATT and SNEGSKA (reference sequence). This CDR3 region has 13 residues. V gave up 6 bases and J gave up 5 bases; unmatched junction bases: 3.

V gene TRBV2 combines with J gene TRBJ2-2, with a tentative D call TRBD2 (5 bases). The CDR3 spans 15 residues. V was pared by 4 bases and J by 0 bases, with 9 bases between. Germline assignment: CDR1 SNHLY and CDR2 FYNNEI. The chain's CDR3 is CASSVGAANTGELFF. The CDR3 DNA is TGTGCCAGCAGTGTGGGAGCCGCGAACACCGGGGAGCTGTTTTTT.

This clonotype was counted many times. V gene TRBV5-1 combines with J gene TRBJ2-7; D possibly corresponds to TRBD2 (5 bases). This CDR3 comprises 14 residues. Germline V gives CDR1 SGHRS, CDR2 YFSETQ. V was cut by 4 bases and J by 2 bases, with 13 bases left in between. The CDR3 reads CASSPRTEAYEQYF. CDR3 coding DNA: TGCGCCAGCAGCCCGAGGACGGAGGCCTACGAGCAGTACTTC.

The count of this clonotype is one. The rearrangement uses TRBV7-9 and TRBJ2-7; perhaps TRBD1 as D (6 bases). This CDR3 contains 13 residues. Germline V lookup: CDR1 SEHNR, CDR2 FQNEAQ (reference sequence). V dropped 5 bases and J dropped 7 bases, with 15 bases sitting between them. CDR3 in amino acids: CASSPIDRFEQYF. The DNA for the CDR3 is TGTGCCAGCAGCCCAATAGACAGGTTTGAGCAGTACTTC.

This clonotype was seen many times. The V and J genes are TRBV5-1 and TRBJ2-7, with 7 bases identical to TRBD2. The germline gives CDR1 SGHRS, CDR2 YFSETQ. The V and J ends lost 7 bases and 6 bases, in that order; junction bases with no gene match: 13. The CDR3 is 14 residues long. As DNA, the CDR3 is TGCGCCAGCGCCCAGGGAGGGTTCGCCCCCGAGCAGTACTTC. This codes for CASAQGGFAPEQYF. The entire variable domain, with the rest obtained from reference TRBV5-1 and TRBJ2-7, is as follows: KAGVTQTPRYLIKTRGQQVTLSCSPISGHRSVSWYQQTPGQGLQFLFEYFSETQRNKGNFPGRFSGRQFSNSRSEMNVSTLELGDSALYLCASAQGGFAPEQYFGPGTRLTVT.

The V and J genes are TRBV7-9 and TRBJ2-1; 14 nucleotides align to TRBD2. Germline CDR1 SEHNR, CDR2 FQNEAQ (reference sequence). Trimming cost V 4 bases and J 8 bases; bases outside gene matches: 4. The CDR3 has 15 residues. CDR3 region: CASSSGLAGGYEQFF. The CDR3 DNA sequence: TGTGCCAGCAGCTCCGGACTAGCGGGAGGTTATGAGCAGTTCTTC.

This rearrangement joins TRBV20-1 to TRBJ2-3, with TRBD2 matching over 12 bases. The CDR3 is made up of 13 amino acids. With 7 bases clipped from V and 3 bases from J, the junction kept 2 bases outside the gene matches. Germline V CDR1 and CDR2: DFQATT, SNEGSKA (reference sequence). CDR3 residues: CSGTSGMTDTQYF. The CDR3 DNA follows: TGCAGTGGGACTAGCGGGATGACAGATACGCAGTATTTT.

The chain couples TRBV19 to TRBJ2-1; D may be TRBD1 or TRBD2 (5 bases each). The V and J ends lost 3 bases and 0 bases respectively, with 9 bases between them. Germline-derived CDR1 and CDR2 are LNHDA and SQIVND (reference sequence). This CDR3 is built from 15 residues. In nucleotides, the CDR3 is TGTGCCAGTAGTATTGAGGGGAGCTCCTACAATGAGCAGTTCTTC. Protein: CASSIEGSSYNEQFF.

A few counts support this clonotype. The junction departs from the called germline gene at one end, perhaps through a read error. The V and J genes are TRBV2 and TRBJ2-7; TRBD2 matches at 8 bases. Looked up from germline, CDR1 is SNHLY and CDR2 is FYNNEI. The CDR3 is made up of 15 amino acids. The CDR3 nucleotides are TGCGCCAGCAGTGGCTTAGCGGGGTCTGTCCACGAGCAGTACTTC. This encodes CASSGLAGSVHEQYF.

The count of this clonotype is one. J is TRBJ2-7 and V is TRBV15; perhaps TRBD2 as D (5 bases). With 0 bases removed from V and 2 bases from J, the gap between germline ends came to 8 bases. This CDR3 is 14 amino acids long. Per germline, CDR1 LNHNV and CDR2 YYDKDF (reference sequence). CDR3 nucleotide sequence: TGTGCCACCAGCAGAGAGGCGGGCCCCTACGAGCAGTACTTC. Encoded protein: CATSREAGPYEQYF.

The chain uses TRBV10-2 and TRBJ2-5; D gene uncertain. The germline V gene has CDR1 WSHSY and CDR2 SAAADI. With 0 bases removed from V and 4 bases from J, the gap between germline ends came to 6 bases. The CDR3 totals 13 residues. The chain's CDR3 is CASSESGPETQYF. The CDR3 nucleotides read TGCGCCAGCAGTGAGTCAGGGCCAGAGACCCAGTACTTC.

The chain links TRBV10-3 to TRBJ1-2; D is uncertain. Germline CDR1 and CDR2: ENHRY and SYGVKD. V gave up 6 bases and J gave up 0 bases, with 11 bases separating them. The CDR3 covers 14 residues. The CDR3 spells CAISARYPNYGYTF. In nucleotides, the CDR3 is TGTGCCATCAGCGCAAGATATCCTAACTATGGCTACACCTTC.

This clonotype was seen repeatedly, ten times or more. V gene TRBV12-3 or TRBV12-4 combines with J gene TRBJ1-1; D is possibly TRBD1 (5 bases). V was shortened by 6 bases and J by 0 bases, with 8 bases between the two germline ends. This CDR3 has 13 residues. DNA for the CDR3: TGTGCCAGCAGCCCCAGGGTGAACACTGAAGCTTTCTTT. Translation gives CASSPRVNTEAFF.

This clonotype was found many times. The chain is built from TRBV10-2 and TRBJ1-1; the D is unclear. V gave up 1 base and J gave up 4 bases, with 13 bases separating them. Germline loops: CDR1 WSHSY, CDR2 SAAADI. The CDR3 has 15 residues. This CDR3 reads CASSEFGSPGTEAFF. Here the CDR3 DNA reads TGCGCCAGCAGTGAGTTCGGGAGCCCGGGCACTGAAGCTTTCTTT.

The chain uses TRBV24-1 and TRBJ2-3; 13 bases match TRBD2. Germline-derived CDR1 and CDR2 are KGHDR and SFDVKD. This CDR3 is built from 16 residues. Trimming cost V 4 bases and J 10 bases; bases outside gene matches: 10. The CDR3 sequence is CATSDRTSGGGRAQYF. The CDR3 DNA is TGTGCCACCAGTGACCGGACTAGCGGGGGAGGACGGGCGCAGTATTTT.

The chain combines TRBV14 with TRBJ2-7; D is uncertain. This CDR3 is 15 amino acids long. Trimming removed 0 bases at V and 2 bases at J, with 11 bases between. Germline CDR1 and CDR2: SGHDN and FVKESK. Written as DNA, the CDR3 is TGTGCCAGCAGCCAAGAGTCACAATACCCCTACGAGCAGTACTTC. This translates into CASSQESQYPYEQYF. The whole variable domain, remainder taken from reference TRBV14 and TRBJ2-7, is EAGVTQFPSHSVIEKGQTVTLRCDPISGHDNLYWYRRVMGKEIKFLLHFVKESKQDESGMPNNRFLAERTGGTYSTLKVQPAELEDSGVYFCASSQESQYPYEQYFGPGTRLTVT.

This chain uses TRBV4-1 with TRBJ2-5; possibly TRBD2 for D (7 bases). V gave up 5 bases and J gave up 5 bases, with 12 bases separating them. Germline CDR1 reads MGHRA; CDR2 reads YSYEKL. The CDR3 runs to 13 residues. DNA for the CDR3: TGCGCCAGCAGCAAGGGGGGGGCGGAGACCCAGTACTTC. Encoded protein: CASSKGGAETQYF.

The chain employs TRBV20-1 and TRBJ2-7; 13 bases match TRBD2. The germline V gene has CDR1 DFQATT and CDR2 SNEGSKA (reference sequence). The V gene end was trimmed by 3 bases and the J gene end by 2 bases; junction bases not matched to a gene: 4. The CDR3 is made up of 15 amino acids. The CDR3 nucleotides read TGCAGTGCTAGGGGGACTAGCGGGGATACCTACGAGCAGTACGTC. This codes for CSARGTSGDTYEQYV.

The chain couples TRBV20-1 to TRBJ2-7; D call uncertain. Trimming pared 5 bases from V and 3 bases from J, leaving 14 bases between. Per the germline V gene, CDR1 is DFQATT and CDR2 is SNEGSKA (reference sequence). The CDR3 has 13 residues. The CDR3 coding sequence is TGCAGTGCTCAGTCTGCGGTCGGCTACGAGCAGTACTTC. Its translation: CSAQSAVGYEQYF.

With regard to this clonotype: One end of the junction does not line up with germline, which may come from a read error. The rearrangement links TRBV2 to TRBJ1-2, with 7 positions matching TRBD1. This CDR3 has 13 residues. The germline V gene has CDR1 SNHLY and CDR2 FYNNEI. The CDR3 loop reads CAGSDSQGVGYTF. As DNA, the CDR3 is TGTGCCGGCAGTGACTCCCAGGGGGTTGGCTACACCTTC.